The clone carrying this T cell receptor beta chain was observed at least ten times. The authors built TCR beta libraries using iRepertoire HTBI primers and Arm-PCR of CDR3 regions. TCRdb processed the multiplex PCR reads anew with MiXCR; each CDR3 protein has one entry. The sample shows roughly 520,000 distinct CDR3 sequences, approximately 12% of them seen only once. Time point reported: newly diagnosed GD, antithyroid drugs for less than 3 months. RNA from PBMCs was the source of the TCR library. This specimen comes from a study of regulatory T cells in long-lasting Graves disease. The CDR3 length is 15 residues. Trimming cost V 2 bases and J 5 bases, with 13 bases left between them. Germline-derived CDR1 and CDR2 are SNHLY and FYNNEI. The same data also contributed to another study, on T cells in Graves' hyperthyroidism and ophthalmopathy. This second study notes: Ophthalmopathy was separated from stable hyperthyroidism by a 13 V-J model.

The TCR originated in a woman aged 25 to 39 with Graves disease. The specimen comprised peripheral blood mononuclear cells (PBMCs), sampled at new diagnosis, from a patient treated with antithyroid drugs. The chain links TRBV2 to TRBJ2-1, with D possibly being TRBD1 (6 bases). The CDR3 sequence: CASSETGHENNEQFF. CDR3 nucleotides: TGTGCCAGCAGTGAAACGGGACACGAAAACAATGAGCAGTTCTTC.